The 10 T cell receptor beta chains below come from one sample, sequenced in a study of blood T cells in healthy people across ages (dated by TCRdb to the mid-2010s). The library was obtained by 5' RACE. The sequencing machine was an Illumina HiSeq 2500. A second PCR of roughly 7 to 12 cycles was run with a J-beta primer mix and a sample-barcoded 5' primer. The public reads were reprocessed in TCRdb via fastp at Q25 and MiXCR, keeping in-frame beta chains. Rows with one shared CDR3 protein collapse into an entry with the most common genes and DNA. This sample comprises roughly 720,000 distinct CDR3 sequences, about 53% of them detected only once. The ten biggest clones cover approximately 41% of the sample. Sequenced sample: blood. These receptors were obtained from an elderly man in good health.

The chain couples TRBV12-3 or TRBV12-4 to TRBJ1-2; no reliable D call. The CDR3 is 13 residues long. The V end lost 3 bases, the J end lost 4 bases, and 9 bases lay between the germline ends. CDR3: CASSFQYPYGYTF. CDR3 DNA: TGTGCCAGCAGTTTCCAGTACCCCTATGGCTACACCTTC.

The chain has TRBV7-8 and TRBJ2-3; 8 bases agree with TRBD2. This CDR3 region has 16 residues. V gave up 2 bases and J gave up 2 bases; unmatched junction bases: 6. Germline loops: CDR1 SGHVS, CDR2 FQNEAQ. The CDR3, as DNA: TGTGCCAGCAGCTTAAATAGCGGGATATTCACAGATACGCAGTATTTT. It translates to CASSLNSGIFTDTQYF.

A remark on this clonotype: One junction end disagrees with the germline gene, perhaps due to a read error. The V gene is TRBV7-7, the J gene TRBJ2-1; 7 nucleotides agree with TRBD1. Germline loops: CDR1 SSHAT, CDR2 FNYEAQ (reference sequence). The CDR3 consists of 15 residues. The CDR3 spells CASSLGWTGYNEQFF. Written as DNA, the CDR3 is TGTGCTAGCAGCTTAGGGTGGACAGGCTACAATGAGCAGTTCTTC.

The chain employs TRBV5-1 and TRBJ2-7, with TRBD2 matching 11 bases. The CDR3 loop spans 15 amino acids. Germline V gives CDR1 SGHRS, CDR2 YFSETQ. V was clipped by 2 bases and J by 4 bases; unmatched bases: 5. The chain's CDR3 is CASSLLAGVQYEQYF. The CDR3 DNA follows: TGCGCCAGCAGCTTACTAGCGGGAGTGCAGTACGAGCAGTACTTC.

The chain's CDR3 is CSATVAGGADNEQYF. CDR3 DNA sequence: TGCAGTGCTACTGTAGCGGGAGGGGCTGACAATGAGCAGTACTTC. This sequence joins TRBV20-1 and TRBJ2-7, with 11 bases that match TRBD2. V was pared by 4 bases and J by 7 bases, with 12 bases of the junction left unmatched. The germline V gene has CDR1 DFQATT and CDR2 SNEGSKA (reference sequence). The CDR3 is 15 amino acids.

The CDR3 loop reads CASSEAGGSYGYTF. The CDR3 region has the DNA TGCGCCAGCAGTGAGGCAGGGGGCTCCTATGGCTACACCTTC. The chain combines TRBV10-2 with TRBJ1-2; TRBD1 matches 8 bases. The CDR3 is made up of 14 amino acids. With V trimmed by 2 bases and J by 4 bases, 3 bases remained unmatched. Per germline, CDR1 WSHSY and CDR2 SAAADI.

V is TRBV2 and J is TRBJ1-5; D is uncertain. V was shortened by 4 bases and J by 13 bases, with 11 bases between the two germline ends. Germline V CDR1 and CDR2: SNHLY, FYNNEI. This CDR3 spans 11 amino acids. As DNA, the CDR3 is TGTGCCAGCAGTGTCGGTGACAATCAGCATTTT. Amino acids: CASSVGDNQHF.

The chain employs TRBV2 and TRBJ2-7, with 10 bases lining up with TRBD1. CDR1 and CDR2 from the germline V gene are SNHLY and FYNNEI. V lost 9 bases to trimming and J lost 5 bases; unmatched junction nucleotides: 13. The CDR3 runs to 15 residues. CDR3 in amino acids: CASTLSRDRGHEQYF. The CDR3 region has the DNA TGTGCCAGTACCCTTAGTCGGGACAGGGGTCACGAGCAGTACTTC.

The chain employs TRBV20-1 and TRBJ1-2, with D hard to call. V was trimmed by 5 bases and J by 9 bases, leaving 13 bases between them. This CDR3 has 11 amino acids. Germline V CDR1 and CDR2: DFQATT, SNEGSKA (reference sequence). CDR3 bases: TGCAGTGCTCCTTCGCAGCCAAGCTACACCTTC. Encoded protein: CSAPSQPSYTF.

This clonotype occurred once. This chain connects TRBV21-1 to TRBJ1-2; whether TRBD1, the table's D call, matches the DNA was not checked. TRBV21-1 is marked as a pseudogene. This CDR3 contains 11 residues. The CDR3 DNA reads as TGTCCCCCCCAGGGGCCGGATGGCTACACCTTC. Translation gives CPPQGPDGYTF.